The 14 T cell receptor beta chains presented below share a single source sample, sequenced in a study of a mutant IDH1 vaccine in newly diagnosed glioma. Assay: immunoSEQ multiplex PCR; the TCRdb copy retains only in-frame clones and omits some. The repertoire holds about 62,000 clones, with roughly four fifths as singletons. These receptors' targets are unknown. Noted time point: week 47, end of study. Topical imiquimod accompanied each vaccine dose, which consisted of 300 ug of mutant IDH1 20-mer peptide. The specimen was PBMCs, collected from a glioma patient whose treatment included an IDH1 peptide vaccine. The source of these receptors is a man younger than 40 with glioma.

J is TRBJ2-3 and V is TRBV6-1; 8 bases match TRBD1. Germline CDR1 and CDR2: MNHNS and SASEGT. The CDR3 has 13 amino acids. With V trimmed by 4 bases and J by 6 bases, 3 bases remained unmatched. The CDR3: CASSARGQDTQYF. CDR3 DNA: TGTGCCAGCAGTGCCAGGGGGCAGGATACGCAGTATTTT.

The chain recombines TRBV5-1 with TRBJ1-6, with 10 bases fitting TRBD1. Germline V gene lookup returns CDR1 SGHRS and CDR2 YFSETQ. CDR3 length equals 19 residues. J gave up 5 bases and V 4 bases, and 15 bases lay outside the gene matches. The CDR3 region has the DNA TGCGCCAGCAGCCCCCGGGACAGGGGATTGATACGGCATAATTCACCCCTCCACTTT. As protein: CASSPRDRGLIRHNSPLHF.

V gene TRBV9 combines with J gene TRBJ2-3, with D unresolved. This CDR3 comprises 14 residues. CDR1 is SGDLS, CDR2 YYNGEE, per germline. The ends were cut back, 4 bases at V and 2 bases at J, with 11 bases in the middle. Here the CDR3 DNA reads TGTGCCAGCAGCACGGGCTTCGACACAGATACGCAGTATTTT. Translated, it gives CASSTGFDTDTQYF.

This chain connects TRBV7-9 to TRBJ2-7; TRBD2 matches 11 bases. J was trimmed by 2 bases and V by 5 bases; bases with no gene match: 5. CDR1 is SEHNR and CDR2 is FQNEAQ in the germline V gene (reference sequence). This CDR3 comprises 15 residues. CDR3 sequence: CASSRLAGMAYEQYF. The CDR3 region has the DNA TGTGCCAGCAGCCGACTAGCGGGGATGGCCTACGAGCAGTACTTC.

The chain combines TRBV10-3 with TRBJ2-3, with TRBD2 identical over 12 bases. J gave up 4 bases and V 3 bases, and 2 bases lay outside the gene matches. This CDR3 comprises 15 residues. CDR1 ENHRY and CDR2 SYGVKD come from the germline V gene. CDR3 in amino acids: CAISDSSGGADTQYF. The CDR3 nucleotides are TGTGCCATCAGTGATTCTAGCGGGGGGGCAGATACGCAGTATTTT.

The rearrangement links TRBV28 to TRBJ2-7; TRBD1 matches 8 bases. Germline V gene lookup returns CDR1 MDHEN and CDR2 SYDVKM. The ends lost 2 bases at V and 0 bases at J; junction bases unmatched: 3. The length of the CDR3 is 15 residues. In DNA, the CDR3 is TGTGCCAGCAGTTTAACAGGGGGTTCCTCCTACGAGCAGTACTTC. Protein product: CASSLTGGSSYEQYF.

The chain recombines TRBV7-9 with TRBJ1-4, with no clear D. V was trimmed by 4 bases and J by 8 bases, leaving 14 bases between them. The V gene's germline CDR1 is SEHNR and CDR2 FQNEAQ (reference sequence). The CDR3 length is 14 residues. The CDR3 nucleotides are TGTGCCAGCAGCTCAGCCCCGCAGGTGGAAAAACTGTTTTTT. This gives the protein CASSSAPQVEKLFF.

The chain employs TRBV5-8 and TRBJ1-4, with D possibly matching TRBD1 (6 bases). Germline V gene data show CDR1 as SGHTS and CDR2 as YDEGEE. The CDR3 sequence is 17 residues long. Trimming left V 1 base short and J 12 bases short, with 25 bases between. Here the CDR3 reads CASSLSKFVSGVGQLFF. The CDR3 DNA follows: TGTGCCAGCAGCTTGTCCAAATTTGTGTCAGGGGTGGGCCAACTGTTTTTT.

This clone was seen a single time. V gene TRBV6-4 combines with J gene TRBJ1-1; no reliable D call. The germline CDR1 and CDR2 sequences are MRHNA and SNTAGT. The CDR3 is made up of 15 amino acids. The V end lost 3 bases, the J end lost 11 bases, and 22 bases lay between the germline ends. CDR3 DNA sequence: TGTGCCAGCAGTGATCCAGGCTATGGGGTAATGAAGGCTTTCTTT. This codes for CASSDPGYGVMKAFF.

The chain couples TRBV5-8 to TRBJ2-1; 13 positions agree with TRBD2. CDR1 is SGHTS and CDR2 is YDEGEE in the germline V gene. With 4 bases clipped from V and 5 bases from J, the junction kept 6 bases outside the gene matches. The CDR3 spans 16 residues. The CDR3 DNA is TGTGCCAGCAGCCCGGGACTAGCGGGGCCCGACAATGAGCAGTTCTTC. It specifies CASSPGLAGPDNEQFF. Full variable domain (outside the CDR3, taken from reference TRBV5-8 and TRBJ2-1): EAGVTQSPTHLIKTRGQQATLRCSPISGHTSVYWYQQALGLGLQFLLWYDEGEERNRGNFPPRFSGRQFPNYSSELNVNALELEDSALYLCASSPGLAGPDNEQFFGPGTRLTVL.

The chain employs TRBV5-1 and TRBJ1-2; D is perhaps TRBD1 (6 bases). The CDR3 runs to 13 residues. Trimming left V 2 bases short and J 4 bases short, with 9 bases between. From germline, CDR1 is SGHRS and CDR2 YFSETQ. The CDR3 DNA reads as TGCGCCAGCAGCTTAGAACAGGGCTATGGCTACACCTTC. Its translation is CASSLEQGYGYTF.

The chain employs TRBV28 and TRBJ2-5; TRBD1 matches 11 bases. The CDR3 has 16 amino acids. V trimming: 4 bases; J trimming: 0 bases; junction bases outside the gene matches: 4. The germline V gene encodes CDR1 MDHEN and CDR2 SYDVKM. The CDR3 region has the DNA TGTGCCAGCAGTTCGTGGACAGGGGGCGACCAAGAGACCCAGTACTTC. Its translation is CASSSWTGGDQETQYF.

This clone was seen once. As DNA, the CDR3 is TGCGCCAGCAGCTTACAGGGTGGGAATTCACCCCTCCACTTT. It translates to CASSLQGGNSPLHF. The chain carries TRBV5-1 and TRBJ1-6, with D maybe TRBD1 (6 bases). The germline CDR1 and CDR2 sequences are SGHRS and YFSETQ. This CDR3 has 14 residues. Trimming left V 2 bases short and J 7 bases short, with 10 bases between.

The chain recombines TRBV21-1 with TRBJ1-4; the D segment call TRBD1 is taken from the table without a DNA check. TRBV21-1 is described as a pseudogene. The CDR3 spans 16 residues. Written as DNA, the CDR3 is TGTGCCAGCAGCAAAGTATGGGCTACAACTAATGAAAAACTGTTTTTT. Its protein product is CASSKVWATTNEKLFF.